A single T cell receptor beta chain is shown here with its context. No antigen is known for it. Base qualities are missing; no much larger clone stands one base away. The sample originates from a study of beta chain features in type 1 diabetes (dated by TCRdb to 2016 to 2019). Regarding the complete study: Mean age, gender distribution, total cell number and subset yield were not different between patients and healthy donors. Regulatory and stem cell-like memory subsets were obtained from only 8 patients and about 8 healthy donors, while naive and central memory subsets were obtained from all 30 or so donors. A total of about 110 million sorted cells were examined across all samples, and the number of cells per subset was strongly correlated with RNA yield. In the study, recently diagnosed type 1 diabetes patients and matched healthy donors were compared on the TCRB repertoires of their sorted circulating CD4+ T cell subsets.

The High Capacity cDNA Reverse Transcription Kit was used to reverse transcribe all of the isolated RNA, meaning that expressed TCRB transcripts were what got sequenced. Deep immunoSEQ sequencing was applied to naive, central memory and regulatory T cell samples, giving an average of roughly 3.3 million total reads per sample. Sorted cells were lysed in RLT buffer and RNA was extracted with DNase-treated RNeasy Micro or Mini kits, depending on cell number. To prevent cross-contamination, each cell subset was processed individually, whereas patient and healthy donor samples were processed jointly. The immunoSEQ multiplex PCR was used to amplify TCRB sequences from cDNA, generating 87-bp fragments that spanned the CDR3 region. Amplicons were sequenced on the Illumina HiSeq platform. On the study's bioinformatics: Synthetic template baselines were used to correct PCR bias computationally, reads within Hamming distance 2 were collapsed together, and singletons that could not be merged were discarded. By aligning reads against IMGT, V, D and J genes, CDR3 length, and insertions or deletions at six rearrangement sites were assigned. Within each subset, clonotype counts were normalized to the number of sorted cells before true diversity and Gini coefficients were calculated with the tcR R package. Repertoire sharing was quantified using the overlap coefficient calculated on TCRB nucleotide sequences. TCRdb retrieved this table from immuneACCESS and kept in-frame rearrangements only. Not all clones are present; in checked studies, unresolved V genes account for under half, and no reason is known for the remainder. The DNA gave D and trimming, while V, J and clone size come from that table. This sample holds a few hundred thousand clones; 12% to 15% were observed only once. About 6.6% of the sample belongs to the ten largest clones.

Each donor gave one peripheral blood draw, averaging roughly 120 mL, which was collected into heparinised tubes. Using a panel that included CD45RO, CCR7, CD25, CD127, CD95 and CD27, naive, central memory, regulatory and stem cell-like memory CD4+ T cells were sorted on a BD FACSAria II. Every sorted population had a purity above 95%. PBMCs were isolated immediately by Lymphoprep density gradient centrifugation and stained directly without culture. To minimize batch effects, samples were stained and sorted in pairs, one healthy donor with one patient per experiment. The paper's findings and limits, for the study overall: Fewer insertions and more nucleotide deletions at VDJ recombination sites were observed in patients with type 1 diabetes, implying thymic rearrangement abnormalities. HLA sub-analyses involved small numbers of individuals, so any influence of HLA type on TCRB rearrangement remained unresolved. Because cDNA was sequenced instead of genomic DNA, activated cells with high expression could be over-represented, although the groups did not differ in activation or CD3 levels. Shorter templates might be favored by PCR, yet because patient and control samples were amplified and corrected together, any such skew would affect both groups equally. Naive, central memory and regulatory TCRB repertoires appeared to be more similar among patients than among healthy donors. In all four CD4+ subsets, TCRB CDR3 length was moderately but significantly shorter in type 1 diabetes patients.

The CDR3 spans 16 residues, from the cysteine through the phenylalanine. Of the read, only the CDR3 DNA is kept; its 48 bases are in frame from base 1. Germline trimming amounts to 5 bases on V and 5 bases on J, with 13 as the count of junction bases outside the gene matches. The CDR1 and CDR2 encoded by the germline V gene are SGHTA and FQGNSA. Specimen: central memory CD4+ T cells from blood. The source is a young man in good health. The chain uses TRBV7-2 and TRBJ1-2, with TRBD1 identical over 8 junction bases. CDR3 region: CASSPLRDRTRYGYTF. The DNA is TGTGCCAGCAGCCCACTCCGGGACAGGACTCGATATGGCTACACCTTC.